This TCR beta chain was identified during a study of cytomegalovirus exposure and HLA in healthy donors. CDR3 length: 18 residues. The junction had 11 bases not matched to a gene; V was cut back by 0 bases and J by 3 bases. The germline V gene has CDR1 MNHEY and CDR2 SMNVEV (reference sequence). Overall study results and limits: An apparent linkage of common viral pathogens to several of the most significant clusters emerged in a later analysis. When analyzed later, a missense DCLRE1C variant was found to be linked to TCR beta V- and J-gene trimming. Follow-up analysis found HLA locus-dependent TCR association rates, highest for DRB1 and lowest for HLA-C.

A note on this clone: Its antigen remains unidentified.

In the PCR, 60 Vbeta and 13 Jbeta primers were used. TCRdb keeps only in-frame clones here, not all; method: immunoSEQ multiplex PCR. The sample lists around 300,000 clones, 70% to 90% occurring once. The chain couples TRBV27 to TRBJ2-1; TRBD2 aligns across 7 bases. Sequenced sample: PBMCs. The TCR sequence derives from a woman aged 18-29 years in good health and CMV-seronegative. The CDR3, as DNA: TGTGCCAGCAGTTTATCGAATCCAGCGGGGAGACACTACAATGAGCAGTTCTTC. Protein product: CASSLSNPAGRHYNEQFF.